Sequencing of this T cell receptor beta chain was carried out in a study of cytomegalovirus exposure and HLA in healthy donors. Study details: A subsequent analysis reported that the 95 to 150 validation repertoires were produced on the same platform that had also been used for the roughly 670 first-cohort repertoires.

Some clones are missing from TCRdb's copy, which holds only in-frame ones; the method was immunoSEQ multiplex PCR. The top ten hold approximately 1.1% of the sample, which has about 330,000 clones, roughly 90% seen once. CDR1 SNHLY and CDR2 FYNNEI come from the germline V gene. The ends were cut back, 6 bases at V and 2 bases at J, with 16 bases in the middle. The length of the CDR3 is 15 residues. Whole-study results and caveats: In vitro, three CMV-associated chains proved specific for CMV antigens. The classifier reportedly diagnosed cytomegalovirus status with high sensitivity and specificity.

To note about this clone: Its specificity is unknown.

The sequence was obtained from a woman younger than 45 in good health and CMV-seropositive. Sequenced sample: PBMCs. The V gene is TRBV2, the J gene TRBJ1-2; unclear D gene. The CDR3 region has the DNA TGTGCCAGCAGCTCCGGGCAGCTACTCAACTATGGCTACACCTTC. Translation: CASSSGQLLNYGYTF.